The T cell receptor (beta chain) described here comes from a study of OX40 agonist ivuxolimab in advanced cancers. Clones were sequenced by immunoSEQ multiplex PCR, and TCRdb holds only the in-frame ones, with some missing. This sample yields tens of thousands of clones, of which around 80% are seen a single time; roughly 7.3% belongs to the top ten. This clone was seen a few times. V was clipped by 1 base and J by 3 bases; unmatched bases: 4. Germline V gene lookup returns CDR1 SGHRS and CDR2 YFSETQ. The CDR3 is 14 residues long. This TCR was recovered from an adult with an advanced solid tumor such as melanoma, head and neck, liver or kidney cancer. This sample comprised CD4+ or CD8+ T cells sorted from blood, obtained in a trial of the OX40 agonist ivuxolimab. The chain joins TRBV5-1 to TRBJ2-7; 7 bases line up with TRBD1. The CDR3 protein is CASSLRDSYYEQYF. CDR3 in DNA: TGCGCCAGCAGCTTGAGGGACAGCTACTACGAGCAGTACTTC.